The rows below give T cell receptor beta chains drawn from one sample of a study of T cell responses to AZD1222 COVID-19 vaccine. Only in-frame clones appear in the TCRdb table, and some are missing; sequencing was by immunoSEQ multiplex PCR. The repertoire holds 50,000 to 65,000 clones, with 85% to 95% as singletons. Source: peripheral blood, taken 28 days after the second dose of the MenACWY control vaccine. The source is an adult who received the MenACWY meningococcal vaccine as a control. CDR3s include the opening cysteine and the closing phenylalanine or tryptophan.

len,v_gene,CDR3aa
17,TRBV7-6,CASSSIFRDKTGNTIYF
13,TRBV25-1,CASSDGTTYEQYF
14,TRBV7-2,CASSLRGMGQPQHF
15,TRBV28,CASSPTGTGANEQYF
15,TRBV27,CASRPLGGSNTEAFF
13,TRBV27,CASRPWWNTEAFF
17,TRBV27,CASRVPGLAGGRNEQFF
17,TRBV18,CASSPQGGGLAGREQFF
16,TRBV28,CASSLYGGPMNTEAFF
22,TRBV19,CASSPTGGHRDQTQIRKYTQYF
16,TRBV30,CAWIPRSFLAKNIQYF
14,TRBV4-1,CASSQAGGENIQYF
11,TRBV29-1,CSVDDRAEAFF
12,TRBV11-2,CASSFSRDTQYF
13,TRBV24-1,CATSNRYQETQYF
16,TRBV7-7,CASSLGTSGSTDTQYF
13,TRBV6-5,CASRRDSTDTQYF
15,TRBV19,CASSSSPGTQNEQFF
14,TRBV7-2,CASSLGPAVYEQYF
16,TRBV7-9,CASSPDSGHPNTEAFF
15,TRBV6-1,CASSDRGRMNTEAFF
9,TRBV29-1,CSTGDEQFF
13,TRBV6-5,CASRALLPDTQYF
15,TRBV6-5,CASRQGESGANVLTF
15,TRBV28,CASSSSSGRTFEQYF
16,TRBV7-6,CASSLAAPSPTDTQYF
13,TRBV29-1,CSAHQGGGNTIYF
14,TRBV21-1,CASSRTKRLYGYTF
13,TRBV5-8,CASSLDGDQPQHF
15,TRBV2,CASSTGEGGYNTQYF
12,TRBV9,CASSVSGAGYTF
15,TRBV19,CASSIDGLAQGTQYF
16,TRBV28,CASSLFVRGVNTEAFF
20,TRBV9,CASSAGSYPQLAGEEETQYF
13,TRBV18,CASSPYDRTGEFF
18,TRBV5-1,CASSLVPAGGISTGELFF
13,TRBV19,CASHGPQNSPLHF
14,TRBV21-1,CASSARDRTYEQYF
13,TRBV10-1,CASSEQDGNIQYF
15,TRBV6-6,CASSYSNGQGSEYTF
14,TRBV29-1,CSVDLQGGTDTQYF
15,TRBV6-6,CASSYPETGRYEQYF
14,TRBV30,CAWSAGQGYHEQYF
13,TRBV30,CAWSEGTHNEQFF
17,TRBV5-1,CASNPDRGGTGARGAFF
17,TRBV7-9,CASSQARIVDSYNEQFF
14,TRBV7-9,CASSPQGVPGAQHF
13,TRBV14,CASSLNRATEAFF
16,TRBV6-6,CASSLKQGTNTGELFF